This is a list of T cell receptor beta chains from one sample in a study of cytomegalovirus exposure and HLA in healthy donors. TCRdb's copy holds only in-frame clones and misses some; the assay was immunoSEQ multiplex PCR. The table records fewer than 250,000 clones, over 60% of them present only once. The material sequenced was PBMCs. These receptor sequences come from a male donor in good health and CMV-seronegative. CDR3s include the opening cysteine and the closing phenylalanine or tryptophan. D genes are given only for firm matches. A row's size may be missing; if present it is once, few, many or a size class.

>NA|TRBV28|TRBJ1-4|NA
CASLNSKNEETTNEKLFF
TGTGCCAGCCTCAATTCAAAAAACGAGGAAACAACTAATGAAAAACTGTTTTTT
>NA|TRBV6-5|TRBJ1-2|TRBD1
CASRSRRQGDYGYTF
TGTGCCAGCAGATCACGTCGACAGGGAGACTATGGCTACACCTTC
>once|TRBV7-8|TRBJ1-4|NA
CASSSMPPRYDTTNEKLFF
TGTGCCAGCAGCTCCATGCCCCCCCGTTATGACACTACTAATGAAAAACTGTTTTTT
>once|TRBV29-1|TRBJ1-1|NA
CSVEVHVLNTEAFF
TGCAGCGTTGAAGTTCATGTTTTGAACACTGAAGCTTTCTTT
>NA|TRBV7-8|TRBJ1-4|NA
CASSPKRANEKLFF
TGTGCCAGCAGCCCCAAGAGGGCTAATGAAAAACTGTTTTTT
>NA|TRBV11-3|TRBJ2-1|TRBD2
CASSLRGGGNNEQFF
TGTGCCAGCAGCCTACGCGGGGGAGGGAACAATGAGCAGTTCTTC
>NA|TRBV4-1|TRBJ2-7|NA
CASSQEATAGPLYEQYF
TGCGCCAGCAGCCAAGAGGCAACTGCGGGACCCCTCTACGAGCAGTACTTC
>few|TRBV7-2|TRBJ1-5|NA
CASSPGGNQPQHF
TGTGCCAGCAGCCCAGGGGGCAATCAGCCCCAGCATTTT
>medium-sized|TRBV2|TRBJ2-3|TRBD2
CASRTGGIGDTQYF
TGTGCCAGCCGGACGGGGGGAATTGGAGATACGCAGTATTTT
>NA|TRBV19|TRBJ2-3|TRBD2
CASSRLAGLTDTQYF
TGTGCCAGTAGTCGGCTAGCGGGGCTCACAGATACGCAGTATTTT
>NA|TRBV29-1|TRBJ1-1|NA
CSVESRARAFF
TGCAGCGTTGAATCCAGGGCTCGGGCTTTCTTT
>NA|TRBV27|TRBJ2-3|NA
CASSPGTDTQYF
TGTGCCAGCAGCCCCGGTACTGATACGCAGTATTTT
>NA|TRBV5-4|TRBJ1-4|NA
CASSLSGGAGLFF
TGTGCCAGCAGCTTGTCGGGGGGGGCGGGACTGTTTTTT
>NA|TRBV19|TRBJ1-2|NA
CASSRGEGDLDYGYTF
TGTGCCAGTAGCCGGGGGGAGGGGGATTTAGACTATGGCTACACCTTC
>NA|TRBV10-3|TRBJ2-1|TRBD2
CAISADSGAYNEQFF
TGTGCCATCAGTGCCGATAGCGGGGCCTACAATGAGCAGTTCTTC
>NA|TRBV18|TRBJ2-7|TRBD1
CASSLGQAFYEQYF
TGTGCCAGCTCACTGGGACAGGCCTTCTACGAGCAGTACTTC
>few|TRBV11-2|TRBJ2-2|NA
CASSLSGGATGELFF
TGTGCCAGCAGCTTATCCGGGGGAGCCACCGGGGAGCTGTTTTTT